These T cell receptor beta chains were read from a single sample in a study of blood T cell repertoires in COVID-19. The protocol was immunoSEQ multiplex PCR, while the TCRdb copy is restricted to in-frame clones and leaves out a portion. The sample lists 240,000 or so clones, about 80% occurring once. Sample: peripheral blood. The receptor source for this set is a woman older than 75 with acute or convalescent COVID-19. Both conserved end residues are part of each CDR3. D genes are given only for firm matches.

V	J	D	CDR3
TRBV11-2	TRBJ1-2	NA	CASSPMRDRGYTF
TRBV5-6	TRBJ1-2	TRBD1	CASSSYQTGYNGYTF
TRBV9	TRBJ2-1	TRBD2	CASSLYGLAGANEQFF
TRBV25-1	TRBJ2-5	NA	CASKGDQETQYF
TRBV19	TRBJ1-5	NA	CASSISFDQPQHF
TRBV6-1	TRBJ1-2	TRBD1	CASNGQGISYGYTF
TRBV18	TRBJ2-1	NA	CASSPSFRGIGEQFF
TRBV5-1	TRBJ1-2	NA	CASSSMGFGTYTF
TRBV7-9	TRBJ2-1	TRBD2	CASSQLAGAYNEQFF
TRBV3-1/TRBV3-2	TRBJ1-4	TRBD1	CASSHTGDSTNEKLFF
TRBV12-1	TRBJ1-6	NA	CASSSTRGREGNSPLHF
TRBV6-2/TRBV6-3	TRBJ2-2	TRBD2	CASSPIGTSGGTGELFF
TRBV6-5	TRBJ2-5	TRBD2	CASNLAGETQYF
TRBV19	TRBJ1-2	TRBD1	CASSADRGRIYGYTF
TRBV5-1	TRBJ2-5	TRBD2	CASSYSAGGQETQYF
TRBV6-5	TRBJ1-6	NA	CASRVYNSPLHF
TRBV19	TRBJ2-1	TRBD2	CASSRSGGYNEQFF
TRBV19	TRBJ1-4	NA	CASSILGITNEKLFF
TRBV6-1	TRBJ2-1	TRBD1	CASSDPSMTGGEQFF
TRBV9	TRBJ2-7	TRBD2	CASSVGEGLAYEQYF
TRBV2	TRBJ2-2	NA	CASSSIRTTNTGELFF
TRBV21-1	TRBJ1-5	NA	CASRDRLNQPQHF
TRBV12-5	TRBJ1-6	TRBD1	CASGFWQGAIGNSPLHF
TRBV21-1	TRBJ2-3	NA	CASSKAVQEESTDTQYF
TRBV18	TRBJ1-5	NA	CASSPQQGRGNQPQHF
TRBV7-2	TRBJ1-1	NA	CASSLNRKNTEAFF
TRBV18	TRBJ2-7	TRBD1	CASSKQGGTYEQYF
TRBV2	TRBJ1-2	NA	CASRPYRDYTF
TRBV5-4	TRBJ2-6	NA	CASSRTAVSGANVLTF
TRBV10-3	TRBJ2-3	NA	CAISPTRGLTDTQYF
TRBV25-1	TRBJ2-5	TRBD2	CASSSHVLAGRETQYF
TRBV5-1	TRBJ1-3	NA	CASSSQTQGIGNTIYF
TRBV6-6	TRBJ1-1	TRBD1	CASSPGQGGAFF
TRBV27	TRBJ2-7	TRBD1	CASRRSGTAMTYEQYF
TRBV2	TRBJ1-4	TRBD1	CASSMTGVWEKLFF
TRBV27	TRBJ2-6	TRBD1	CASSYFNRDSVNPGANVLTF
TRBV6-4	TRBJ2-3	TRBD1	CASSDTGTVPTDTQYF
TRBV6-6	TRBJ2-7	NA	CASREQGFYEQYF
TRBV13	TRBJ2-5	NA	CASSLDSQETQYF
TRBV10-3	TRBJ2-1	TRBD1	CAISLAGTGGESKQFF
TRBV12-3/TRBV12-4	TRBJ2-7	NA	CASSLQVNYEQYF
TRBV13	TRBJ2-5	NA	CASSLYGSGETQYF
TRBV6-5	TRBJ1-2	NA	CASSPQPGESYGYTF
TRBV21-1	TRBJ2-7	NA	CASRKDRGTYEQYF
TRBV7-9	TRBJ2-2	TRBD1	CASRPVGTDLPNTGELFF
TRBV6-1	TRBJ2-6	TRBD1	CASSEAGTGPPGANVLTF
TRBV6-2/TRBV6-3	TRBJ2-2	NA	CASSLSGRDTGELFF
TRBV25-1	TRBJ2-5	TRBD2	CASSEYLFSGGHQETQYF
TRBV5-1	TRBJ2-1	TRBD2	CASSSTSGTLNEQFF
TRBV4-3	TRBJ2-3	NA	CASSQVIALPDTQYF
TRBV7-2	TRBJ1-2	TRBD1	CASSVDRGGSYGYTF
TRBV10-2	TRBJ1-2	NA	CASTRGDYGYTF
TRBV11-1	TRBJ2-5	TRBD1	CASSFPGTGGETQYF
TRBV18	TRBJ1-1	NA	CASSQVGEEAFF
TRBV9	TRBJ1-4	NA	CASSVGVGGNEKLFF
TRBV9	TRBJ1-4	TRBD1	CASSAAGTGEEKLFF
TRBV2	TRBJ2-4	TRBD1	CASSETQGQGQNIQYF
TRBV6-2/TRBV6-3	TRBJ1-5	NA	CASSYSSGRSSNQPQHF
TRBV6-5	TRBJ1-1	NA	CASSYSGISRGTEAFF
TRBV29-1	TRBJ1-2	TRBD1	CSVEIFSFRGSSGYTF